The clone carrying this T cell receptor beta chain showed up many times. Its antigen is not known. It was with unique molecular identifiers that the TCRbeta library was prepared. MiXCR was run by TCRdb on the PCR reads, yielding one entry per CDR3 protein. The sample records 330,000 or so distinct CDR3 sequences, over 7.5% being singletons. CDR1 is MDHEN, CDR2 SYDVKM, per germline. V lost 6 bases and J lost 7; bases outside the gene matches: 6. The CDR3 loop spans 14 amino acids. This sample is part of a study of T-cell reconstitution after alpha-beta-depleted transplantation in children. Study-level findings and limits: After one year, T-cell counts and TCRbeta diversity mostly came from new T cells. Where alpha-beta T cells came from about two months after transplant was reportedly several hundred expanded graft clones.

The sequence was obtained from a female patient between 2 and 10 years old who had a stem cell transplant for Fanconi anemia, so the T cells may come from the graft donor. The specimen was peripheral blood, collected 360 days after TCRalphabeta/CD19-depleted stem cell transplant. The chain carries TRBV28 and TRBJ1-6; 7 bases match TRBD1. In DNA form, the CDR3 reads TGTGCCAGCAGCCCGACAGGGACGAATTCACCCCTCCACTTT. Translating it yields CASSPTGTNSPLHF.